The 5 T cell receptor beta chains given below trace back to one sample, sequenced in a study of T cells in Graves' hyperthyroidism and ophthalmopathy. There were TCR beta CDR3 regions amplified from RNA transcripts. An initial round of RT-PCR targeting the TCR CDR3 relied on the HTBI primer set. TCRdb recomputed calls from the multiplex PCR reads with MiXCR, one row per CDR3 protein. The table has about 530,000 distinct CDR3 sequences, approximately 17% seen once. Sample: blood. The receptor set was obtained from a woman between 18 and 29 years old with Graves' ophthalmopathy.

The J gene is TRBJ2-1, the V gene TRBV5-6; the D is unclear. The ends were cut back, 1 base at V and 10 bases at J, with 9 bases in the middle. The CDR3 has 12 amino acids. Germline V gene data show CDR1 as SGHDT and CDR2 as YYEEEE. The CDR3: CASSLSAIEQFF. CDR3 sequence (DNA): TGTGCCAGCAGCTTGTCTGCTATCGAGCAGTTCTTC.

The rearrangement links TRBV27 to TRBJ2-2, with D unclear. Germline V gives CDR1 MNHEY, CDR2 SMNVEV (reference sequence). V was cut by 7 bases and J by 4 bases, with 16 bases left in between. CDR3 length: 15 residues. CDR3 sequence reads: CASIGRPALTGELFF. DNA of the CDR3: TGTGCCAGCATAGGGCGTCCGGCCCTCACCGGGGAGCTGTTTTTT.

This clonotype appeared many times. The V gene is TRBV6-2 or TRBV6-3, the J gene TRBJ1-5; a possible D gene is TRBD1 (5 bases). V lost 10 bases to trimming and J lost 2 bases, with 18 bases between them. The germline V gene encodes CDR1 MNHEY and CDR2 SVGEGT. CDR3 length: 15 amino acids. CDR3 amino acids: CATKRPGSGNQPQHF. CDR3 nucleotide sequence: TGTGCCACCAAACGCCCAGGGTCGGGCAATCAGCCCCAGCATTTT.

The V call is TRBV20-1, the J call TRBJ1-6; D unclear. The CDR3 loop spans 14 amino acids. The V end was cut by 3 bases, the J end by 0 bases, with 6 bases between. Germline CDR1 is DFQATT and CDR2 is SNEGSKA (reference sequence). This chain's CDR3 is CSASMSSYNSPLHF. CDR3 bases: TGCAGTGCTAGTATGAGCTCCTATAATTCACCCCTCCACTTT.

The V and J genes are TRBV19 and TRBJ2-7, with 7 positions matching TRBD1. CDR1 and CDR2 from the germline V gene are LNHDA and SQIVND (reference sequence). V shed 6 bases, J shed 2 bases, and the junction held 13 bases outside the gene matches. This CDR3 spans 16 amino acids. Written as DNA, the CDR3 is TGTGCCAGTAGCGGACAGGCACTAGGTCGGCCCTACGAGCAGTACTTC. It encodes CASSGQALGRPYEQYF.